This T cell receptor beta chain is from a study of Tregs in tolerant kidney transplant recipients. The assay was immunoSEQ multiplex PCR, and TCRdb's table has in-frame clones only and misses some. The table lists 62,000 or so clones, roughly 98% of them singletons. The germline V gene has CDR1 SGHRS and CDR2 YFSETQ. The CDR3 extends over 18 amino acids. The ends were cut back, 4 bases at V and 0 bases at J, with 20 bases in the middle. This sequence joins TRBV5-1 and TRBJ2-1, with D perhaps matching TRBD1 (6 bases). The sequence came from a human donor who received a combined kidney and bone marrow transplant. The sequences come from Tregs from blood, collected before the transplant. The CDR3 protein is CASSEGVWWGHSYNEQFF. CDR3 DNA sequence: TGCGCCAGCAGCGAGGGAGTTTGGTGGGGGCACTCCTACAATGAGCAGTTCTTC.